Sequencing of this TCR beta chain was carried out in a study of shared clonotypes between healthy human individuals. On the study more broadly: Donors had three CD4 naive, three CD4 memory, two CD8 naive and one CD8 memory plate apiece.

There are many counts of this clone. This table comes from immunoSEQ multiplex PCR, and its TCRdb copy is limited to in-frame clones, with some not included. The data show 600,000 to 750,000 clones, with about three quarters seen just once and under 2% held by the top ten. J was trimmed by 12 bases and V by 5 bases; bases with no gene match: 5. CDR1 and CDR2 (germline): SGHKS, YYEKEE (reference sequence). This CDR3 has 12 amino acids. This receptor was identified in a woman aged 30 to 39 in good health. The V gene is TRBV5-5, the J gene TRBJ2-1; 10 bases map to TRBD2. Material for sequencing was memory CD4+ T cells sorted from blood. Stated subset: CD45RA-negative fraction. This CDR3 reads CASRDLAGVQFF. The CDR3 DNA is TGTGCCAGCAGGGACCTAGCGGGAGTGCAGTTCTTC.